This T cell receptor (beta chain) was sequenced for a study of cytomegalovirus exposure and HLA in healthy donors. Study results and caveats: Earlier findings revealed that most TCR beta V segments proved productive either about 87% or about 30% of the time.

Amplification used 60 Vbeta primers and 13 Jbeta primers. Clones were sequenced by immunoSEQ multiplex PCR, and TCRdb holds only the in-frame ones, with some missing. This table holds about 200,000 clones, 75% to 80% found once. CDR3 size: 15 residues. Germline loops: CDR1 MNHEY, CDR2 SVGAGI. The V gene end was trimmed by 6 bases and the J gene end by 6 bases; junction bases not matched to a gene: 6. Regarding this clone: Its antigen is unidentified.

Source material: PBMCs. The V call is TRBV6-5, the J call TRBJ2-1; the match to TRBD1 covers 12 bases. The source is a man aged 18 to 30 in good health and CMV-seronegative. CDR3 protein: CASRGQGAQVNEQFF. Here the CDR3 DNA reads TGTGCCAGCAGGGGACAGGGGGCCCAAGTCAATGAGCAGTTCTTC.